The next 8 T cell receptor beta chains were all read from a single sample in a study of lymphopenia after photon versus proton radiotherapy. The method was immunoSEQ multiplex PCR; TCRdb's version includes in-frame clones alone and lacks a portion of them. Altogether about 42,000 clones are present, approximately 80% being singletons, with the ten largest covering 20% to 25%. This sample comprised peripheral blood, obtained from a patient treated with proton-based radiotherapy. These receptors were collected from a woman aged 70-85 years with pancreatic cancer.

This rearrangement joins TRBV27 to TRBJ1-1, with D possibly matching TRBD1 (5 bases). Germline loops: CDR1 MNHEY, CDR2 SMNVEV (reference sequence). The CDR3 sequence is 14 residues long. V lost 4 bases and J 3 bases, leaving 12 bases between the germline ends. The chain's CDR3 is CASSSSREHTEAFF. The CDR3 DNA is TGTGCCAGCAGTTCCTCCAGGGAGCACACTGAAGCTTTCTTT.

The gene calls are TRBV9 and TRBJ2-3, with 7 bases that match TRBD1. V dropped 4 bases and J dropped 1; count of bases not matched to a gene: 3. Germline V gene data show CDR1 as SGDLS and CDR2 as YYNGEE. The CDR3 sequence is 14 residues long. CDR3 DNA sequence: TGTGCCAGCAGCAGGACAGGCCGCACAGATACGCAGTATTTT. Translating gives CASSRTGRTDTQYF. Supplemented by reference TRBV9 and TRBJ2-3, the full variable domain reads DSGVTQTPKHLITATGQRVTLRCSPRSGDLSVYWYQQSLDQGLQFLIQYYNGEERAKGNILERFSAQQFPDLHSELNLSSLELGDSALYFCASSRTGRTDTQYFGPGTRLTVL.

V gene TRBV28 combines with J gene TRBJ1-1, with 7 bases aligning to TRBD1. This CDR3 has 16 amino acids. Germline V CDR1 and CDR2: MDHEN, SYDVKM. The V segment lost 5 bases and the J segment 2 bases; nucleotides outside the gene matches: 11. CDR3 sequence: CASSKGSTGVNTEAFF. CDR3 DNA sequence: TGTGCCAGCAGTAAAGGGTCTACAGGGGTAAACACTGAAGCTTTCTTT.

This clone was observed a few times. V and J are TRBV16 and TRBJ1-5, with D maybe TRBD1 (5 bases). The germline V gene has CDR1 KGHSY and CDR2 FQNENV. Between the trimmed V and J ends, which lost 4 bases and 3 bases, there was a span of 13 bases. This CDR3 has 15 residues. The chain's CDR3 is CASSLPRALNQPQHF. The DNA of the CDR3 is TGTGCCAGCAGCCTACCCAGGGCCCTCAATCAGCCCCAGCATTTT.

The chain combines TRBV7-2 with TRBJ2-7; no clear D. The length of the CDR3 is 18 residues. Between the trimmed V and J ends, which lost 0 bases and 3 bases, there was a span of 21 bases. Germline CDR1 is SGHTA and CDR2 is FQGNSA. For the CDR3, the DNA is TGTGCCAGCAGCTTAGCGGATGGAGTAGGTTCGCAGCTCTACGAGCAGTACTTC. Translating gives CASSLADGVGSQLYEQYF.

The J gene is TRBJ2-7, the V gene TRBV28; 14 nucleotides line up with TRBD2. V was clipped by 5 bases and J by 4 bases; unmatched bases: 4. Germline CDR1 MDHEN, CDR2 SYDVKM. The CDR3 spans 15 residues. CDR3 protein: CASSTGTSGSYEQYF. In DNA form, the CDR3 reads TGTGCCAGCAGTACGGGGACTAGCGGGAGTTACGAGCAGTACTTC.

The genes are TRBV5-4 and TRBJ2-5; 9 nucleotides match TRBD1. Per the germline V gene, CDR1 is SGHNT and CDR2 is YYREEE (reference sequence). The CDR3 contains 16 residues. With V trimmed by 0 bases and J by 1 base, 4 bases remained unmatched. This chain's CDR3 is CASSLDEGQGQETQYF. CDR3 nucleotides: TGTGCCAGCAGCTTGGATGAGGGACAGGGCCAAGAGACCCAGTACTTC.

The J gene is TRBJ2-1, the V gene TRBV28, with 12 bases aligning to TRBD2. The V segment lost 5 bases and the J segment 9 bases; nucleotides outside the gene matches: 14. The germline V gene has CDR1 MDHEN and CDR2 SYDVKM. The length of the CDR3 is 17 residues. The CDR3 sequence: CASSPLLTSGRGIEQFF. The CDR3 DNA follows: TGTGCCAGCAGTCCCCTCTTGACTAGCGGGAGAGGGATTGAGCAGTTCTTC. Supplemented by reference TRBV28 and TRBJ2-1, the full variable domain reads DVKVTQSSRYLVKRTGEKVFLECVQDMDHENMFWYRQDPGLGLRLIYFSYDVKMKEKGDIPEGYSVSREKKERFSLILESASTNQTSMYLCASSPLLTSGRGIEQFFGPGTRLTVL.